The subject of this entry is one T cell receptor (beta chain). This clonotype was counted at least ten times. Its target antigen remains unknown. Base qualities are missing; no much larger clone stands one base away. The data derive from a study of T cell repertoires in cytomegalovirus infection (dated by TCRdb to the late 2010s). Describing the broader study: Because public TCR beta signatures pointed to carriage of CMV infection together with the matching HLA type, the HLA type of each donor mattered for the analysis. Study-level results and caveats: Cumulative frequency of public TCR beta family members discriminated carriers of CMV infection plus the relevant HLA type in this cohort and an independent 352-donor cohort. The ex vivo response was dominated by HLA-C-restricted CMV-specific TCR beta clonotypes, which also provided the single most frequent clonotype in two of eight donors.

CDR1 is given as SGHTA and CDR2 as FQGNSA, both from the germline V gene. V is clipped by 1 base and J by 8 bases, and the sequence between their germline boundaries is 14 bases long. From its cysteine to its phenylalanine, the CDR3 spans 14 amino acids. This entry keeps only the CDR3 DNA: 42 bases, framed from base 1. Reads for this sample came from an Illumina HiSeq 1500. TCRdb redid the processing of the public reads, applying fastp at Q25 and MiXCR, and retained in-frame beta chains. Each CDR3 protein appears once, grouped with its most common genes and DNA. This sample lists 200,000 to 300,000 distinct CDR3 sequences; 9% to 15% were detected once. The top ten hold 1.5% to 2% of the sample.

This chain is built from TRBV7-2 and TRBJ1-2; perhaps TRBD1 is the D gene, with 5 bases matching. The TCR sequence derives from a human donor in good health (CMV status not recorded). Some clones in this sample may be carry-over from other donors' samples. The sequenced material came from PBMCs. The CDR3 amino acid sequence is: CASSLGGTHRGYTF. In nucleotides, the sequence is TGTGCCAGCAGCTTAGGCGGGACGCACCGGGGCTACACCTTC.